A single sample is the source of the 20 T cell receptor beta chains below, sequenced in a study of blood T cell repertoires in COVID-19. The protocol was immunoSEQ multiplex PCR, while the TCRdb copy is restricted to in-frame clones and leaves out a portion. The repertoire holds approximately 90,000 clones, with around 85% as singletons. Sequencing was performed on peripheral blood. Every receptor here comes from a human donor in a cohort sampled during active COVID-19.

The DNA for the CDR3 is TGCAGTGCTAGTGAGCTAGCGGGGAGCACAGATACGCAGTATTTT. Amino acids: CSASELAGSTDTQYF. This rearrangement joins TRBV20-1 to TRBJ2-3; 9 bases line up with TRBD2. CDR3 length: 15 residues. V trimming: 3 bases; J trimming: 0 bases; junction bases outside the gene matches: 4. Germline values: CDR1 DFQATT, CDR2 SNEGSKA (reference sequence).

The gene calls are TRBV7-9 and TRBJ2-5; tentative D call: TRBD2 (5 bases). Deletions cut 5 bases from V and 5 bases from J, with 15 bases between. Germline V lookup: CDR1 SEHNR, CDR2 FQNEAQ (reference sequence). This CDR3 is built from 14 residues. The CDR3 DNA reads as TGTGCCAGCAGCCCCCCCGGGGAGTTGGAGACCCAGTACTTC. The encoded protein is CASSPPGELETQYF.

The chain couples TRBV21-1 to TRBJ2-7; TRBD1, the table's D call, was not compared with the DNA. TRBV21-1 counts as a pseudogene. This CDR3 is 13 amino acids long. The CDR3 region has the DNA TGTGCCAGCAGCGGGACAGCCTCCTACGAGCAGTACTTC. Protein product: CASSGTASYEQYF.

The V and J genes are TRBV27 and TRBJ1-6; unclear D gene. The CDR3 sequence is 14 residues long. Trimming removed 2 bases from V and 11 bases from J, with 13 bases in between. The germline V gene has CDR1 MNHEY and CDR2 SMNVEV (reference sequence). The CDR3 loop reads CASSLNPYEAPLHF. The CDR3 bases are TGTGCCAGCAGTTTAAATCCCTATGAGGCACCCCTCCACTTT.

The chain has TRBV7-9 and TRBJ1-3, with D possibly TRBD1 on 5 matching bases. This CDR3 is built from 17 residues. Trimming took 4 bases from V and 2 from J, leaving 18 bases between them. The V gene's germline CDR1 is SEHNR and CDR2 FQNEAQ (reference sequence). This CDR3 reads CASSSRGPTGAGNTIYF. The CDR3 region has the DNA TGTGCCAGCAGCTCCCGAGGACCGACGGGGGCTGGAAACACCATATATTTT.

The chain carries TRBV7-2 and TRBJ2-3; D is perhaps TRBD2 (5 bases). Germline loops: CDR1 SGHTA, CDR2 FQGNSA. V lost 5 bases and J lost 4, with 19 bases in between. The CDR3 contains 16 residues. CDR3 DNA sequence: TGTGCCAGCAGCCCCGTAGGTCCGCGGGCCTCAGATACGCAGTATTTT. The encoded protein is CASSPVGPRASDTQYF.

The chain recombines TRBV15 with TRBJ1-1; D not certain. V lost 0 bases and J 1 base, leaving 6 bases between the germline ends. The CDR3 covers 14 residues. CDR1 is LNHNV and CDR2 is YYDKDF in the germline V gene (reference sequence). Here the CDR3 reads CATSRDGSNTEAFF. The CDR3 DNA sequence: TGTGCCACCAGCAGAGACGGGTCGAACACTGAAGCTTTCTTT.

The chain joins TRBV4-2 to TRBJ2-5, with D hard to call. The CDR3 has 16 amino acids. CDR1 is LGHNA and CDR2 is YNFKEQ in the germline V gene. Trimming cost V 0 bases and J 4 bases, with 15 bases left between them. CDR3 nucleotide sequence: TGTGCCAGCAGCCAAGAGGCTCCTGACCCAGGAGAGACCCAGTACTTC. Translation: CASSQEAPDPGETQYF.

The chain uses TRBV4-1 and TRBJ2-2; 7 bases align to TRBD1. CDR3 size: 15 residues. With 6 bases clipped from V and 5 bases from J, the junction kept 9 bases outside the gene matches. Germline V lookup: CDR1 MGHRA, CDR2 YSYEKL. The CDR3 DNA sequence: TGCGCCAGCAGTCCTACAGGGGTGCGGACCGGGGAGCTGTTTTTT. It is translated as CASSPTGVRTGELFF.

V is TRBV27 and J is TRBJ2-5; 12 nucleotides align to TRBD2. J gave up 5 bases and V 6 bases, and 7 bases lay outside the gene matches. The CDR3 extends over 15 amino acids. The germline gives CDR1 MNHEY, CDR2 SMNVEV (reference sequence). CDR3 protein: CASSPRLAGAETQYF. DNA for the CDR3: TGTGCCAGCAGCCCGAGACTAGCGGGAGCGGAGACCCAGTACTTC.

The rearrangement links TRBV11-2 to TRBJ2-7, with no clear D. This CDR3 contains 11 residues. Trimming shortened V by 5 bases and J by 7 bases, and 9 bases separated the two germline ends. Germline V lookup: CDR1 SGHAT, CDR2 FQNNGV. For the CDR3, the DNA is TGTGCCAGCAGCCCCAACCGGGAGCAGTACTTC. Amino acid sequence: CASSPNREQYF.

In nucleotides, the CDR3 is TGTGCCAGCAGCTTACGGCCGCGGGGGGTGAGGGAGACCCAGTACTTC. It codes for CASSLRPRGVRETQYF. V gene TRBV7-6 combines with J gene TRBJ2-5; 8 bases match TRBD2. V shed 2 bases and J 5 bases; nucleotides not matched to a gene: 10. This CDR3 has 16 residues. Germline V gene lookup returns CDR1 SGHVS and CDR2 FNYEAQ.

The chain has TRBV6-5 and TRBJ1-1, with D uncertain. This CDR3 spans 15 amino acids. Germline V gene lookup returns CDR1 MNHEY and CDR2 SVGAGI. V lost 0 bases, J lost 2 bases, and 10 bases lay in between. CDR3 coding DNA: TGTGCCAGCAGTTACTCCCGGAGTCGTAACACTGAAGCTTTCTTT. Translation: CASSYSRSRNTEAFF.

The chain links TRBV24-1 to TRBJ1-2, with 8 positions matching TRBD1. The V and J ends lost 4 bases and 8 bases, in that order; junction bases with no gene match: 5. The CDR3 covers 13 residues. Germline V lookup: CDR1 KGHDR, CDR2 SFDVKD. The CDR3 region has the DNA TGTGCCACCAGTGAGACAGGGGCTGCAGGCTACACCTTC. As protein: CATSETGAAGYTF.

The gene calls are TRBV18 and TRBJ2-7; 9 positions agree with TRBD2. The V gene's germline CDR1 is KGHSH and CDR2 LQKENI. The CDR3 extends over 15 amino acids. After removal of 2 bases from V and 3 bases from J, the junction contained 5 bases not matched to a gene. DNA of the CDR3: TGTGCCAGCTCACCAGGGCGGGAGGGTGGCTACGAGCAGTACTTC. This translates into CASSPGREGGYEQYF.

This chain links TRBV11-2 with TRBJ2-7; possibly TRBD1 for D (6 bases). CDR3 length: 12 residues. CDR1 SGHAT and CDR2 FQNNGV come from the germline V gene. Trimming took 5 bases from V and 6 from J, leaving 11 bases between them. CDR3 nucleotides: TGTGCCAGCAGCCCCAACAGGGTCGAGCAGTACTTC. This gives the protein CASSPNRVEQYF.

The genes are TRBV7-2 and TRBJ2-5, with TRBD1 matching over 8 bases. CDR3 length equals 16 residues. V shed 1 base, J shed 2 bases, and the junction held 6 bases outside the gene matches. CDR1 is SGHTA, CDR2 FQGNSA, per germline. The CDR3 DNA is TGTGCCAGCAGCTTAGGTGGGACAGGTCCACAAGAGACCCAGTACTTC. It translates to CASSLGGTGPQETQYF.

The CDR3 region has the DNA TGTGCCAGCAGCGCCCTCCCCCTAGCGGCTTATACGCAGTATTTT. Translated: CASSALPLAAYTQYF. V gene TRBV9 combines with J gene TRBJ2-3; the match to TRBD2 covers 7 bases. The V and J ends lost 3 bases and 7 bases, in that order; junction bases with no gene match: 11. Germline V gene lookup returns CDR1 SGDLS and CDR2 YYNGEE. This CDR3 region has 15 residues. The full variable domain, completed using reference TRBV9 and TRBJ2-3, is DSGVTQTPKHLITATGQRVTLRCSPRSGDLSVYWYQQSLDQGLQFLIQYYNGEERAKGNILERFSAQQFPDLHSELNLSSLELGDSALYFCASSALPLAAYTQYFGPGTRLTVL.

The chain has TRBV7-2 and TRBJ1-2; 7 bases align to TRBD1. This CDR3 has 14 residues. Trimming cost V 3 bases and J 4 bases; bases outside gene matches: 5. Germline CDR1 SGHTA, CDR2 FQGNSA. Here the CDR3 DNA reads TGTGCCAGCAGCTTCTTCGGACAGGTCTATGGCTACACCTTC. The encoded protein is CASSFFGQVYGYTF.

The chain combines TRBV19 with TRBJ2-2, with 7 bases lining up with TRBD1. With V trimmed by 1 base and J by 5 bases, 1 base remained unmatched. Looked up from germline, CDR1 is LNHDA and CDR2 is SQIVND (reference sequence). The length of the CDR3 is 14 residues. The CDR3, as DNA: TGTGCCAGTAGTATAGCCAGGGGGACCGGGGAGCTGTTTTTT. This encodes CASSIARGTGELFF.